One sample yielded the 18 T cell receptor beta chains listed below, sequenced in a study of response to subunit inactivated influenza vaccine. TCRdb re-analysed the RT-PCR reads in MiXCR, keeping a single row per CDR3 protein. The table lists hundreds of thousands of distinct CDR3 sequences, approximately 13% of them singletons. Specimen: PBMCs from blood, collected 14 to 15 days before vaccination. The source of these receptors is a man aged 50-59 years who received an inactivated influenza vaccine.

The chain uses TRBV7-9 and TRBJ2-6; TRBD1 aligns across 7 bases. This CDR3 contains 17 residues. Trimming removed 6 bases from V and 0 bases from J; junction bases left unmatched: 8. Per the germline V gene, CDR1 is SEHNR and CDR2 is FQNEAQ (reference sequence). The chain's CDR3 is CASRSDREPSGANVLTF. CDR3 nucleotides: TGTGCCAGCAGGAGTGACAGGGAGCCCTCTGGGGCCAACGTCCTGACTTTC.

This clonotype was counted between two and nine times. The chain joins TRBV20-1 to TRBJ1-1, with D possibly matching TRBD1 (5 bases). CDR3 length: 12 amino acids. Germline CDR1 is DFQATT and CDR2 is SNEGSKA (reference sequence). Trimming removed 4 bases at V and 2 bases at J, with 8 bases between. In DNA, the CDR3 is TGCAGTGCTACCCGGGACAACACTGAAGCTTTCTTT. Its protein is CSATRDNTEAFF.

This clonotype was detected ten times or more. The chain employs TRBV2 and TRBJ2-3, with D unresolved. Trimming stripped 6 bases from V and 4 bases from J, with 8 bases between. CDR1 is SNHLY and CDR2 is FYNNEI in the germline V gene. The CDR3 spans 12 residues. CDR3 in DNA: TGTGCCAGCAGGAAGGTGGCAGATACGCAGTATTTT. Amino acids: CASRKVADTQYF.

This clonotype appeared a few times. The gene calls are TRBV27 and TRBJ2-1; weak D call: TRBD1 (6 bases). Per germline, CDR1 MNHEY and CDR2 SMNVEV (reference sequence). There are 15 residues in the CDR3. Trimming removed 4 bases at V and 2 bases at J, with 12 bases between. The CDR3 spells CASSSAGDTYNEQFF. As DNA, the CDR3 is TGTGCCAGCAGTTCGGCAGGGGATACCTACAATGAGCAGTTCTTC.

This clonotype was seen a handful of times. The CDR3 here is CASSLGGAGGQNEQFF. CDR3 DNA: TGTGCCAGCAGCTTAGGTGGGGCGGGAGGGCAGAACGAGCAGTTCTTC. The chain links TRBV7-3 to TRBJ2-1, with 9 bases identical to TRBD2. The germline V gene has CDR1 SGHTA and CDR2 FQGTGA. The CDR3 runs 16 residues. Unmatched junction bases numbered 12, after V lost 2 bases and J lost 10 bases.

This rearrangement joins TRBV7-2 to TRBJ2-5; possibly TRBD1 for D (5 bases). Trimming removed 1 base from V and 2 bases from J, with 14 bases in between. Per the germline V gene, CDR1 is SGHTA and CDR2 is FQGNSA. The CDR3 has 16 residues. DNA of the CDR3: TGTGCCAGCAGCTTAGGGGGCAGGGTATGGCAAGAGACCCAGTACTTC. Its translation is CASSLGGRVWQETQYF.

The rearrangement joins TRBV18 to TRBJ2-6; the D is unclear. Germline CDR1 KGHSH, CDR2 LQKENI. The CDR3 sequence is 18 residues long. V lost 3 bases to trimming and J lost 2 bases, with 17 bases between them. The chain's CDR3 is CASSPAVSVLAGANVLTF. In DNA form, the CDR3 reads TGTGCCAGCTCACCCGCGGTGTCCGTTCTTGCTGGGGCCAACGTCCTGACTTTC.

The table lists this clonotype with many counts. The J gene is TRBJ2-7, the V gene TRBV5-5; 11 nucleotides agree with TRBD2. V lost 0 bases to trimming and J lost 4 bases; unmatched junction nucleotides: 6. This CDR3 spans 16 amino acids. Germline CDR1 and CDR2: SGHKS and YYEKEE (reference sequence). CDR3 in DNA: TGTGCCAGCAGCTTGGCCCCTAGCGGGAGGACGTACGAGCAGTACTTC. It encodes CASSLAPSGRTYEQYF.

This clonotype showed up many times. CDR3 sequence (DNA): TGTGCCAGTCGTCTAGCGGCCACAGATACGCAGTATTTT. It specifies CASRLAATDTQYF. The chain recombines TRBV19 with TRBJ2-3; 7 positions agree with TRBD2. Germline trimming cut 8 bases from V and 2 bases from J; bases unmatched to any gene: 4. The germline CDR1 and CDR2 sequences are LNHDA and SQIVND (reference sequence). The CDR3 runs 13 residues.

This rearrangement joins TRBV7-6 to TRBJ2-1, with a possible D match to TRBD2 (6 bases). Germline values: CDR1 SGHVS, CDR2 FNYEAQ. V lost 4 bases and J lost 2, with 12 bases in between. The CDR3 has 15 residues. CDR3 protein: CASSSLAVTYNEQFF. Written as DNA, the CDR3 is TGTGCCAGCAGCTCCTTAGCGGTGACCTACAATGAGCAGTTCTTC. Supplemented by reference TRBV7-6 and TRBJ2-1, the full variable domain reads GAGVSQSPRYKVTKRGQDVALRCDPISGHVSLYWYRQALGQGPEFLTYFNYEAQQDKSGLPNDRFSAERPEGSISTLTIQRTEQRDSAMYRCASSSLAVTYNEQFFGPGTRLTVL.

This clonotype was recorded a few times. This sequence joins TRBV20-1 and TRBJ2-5; D gene uncertain. V was clipped by 4 bases and J by 3 bases, with 12 bases between them. CDR1 and CDR2 from the germline V gene are DFQATT and SNEGSKA (reference sequence). There are 13 residues in the CDR3. Here the CDR3 reads CSAMTIAKETQYF. The CDR3 region has the DNA TGCAGTGCTATGACGATCGCAAAAGAGACCCAGTACTTC.

The chain carries TRBV20-1 and TRBJ2-5, with 11 bases lining up with TRBD1. The V and J ends lost 0 bases and 4 bases, in that order; junction bases with no gene match: 4. CDR3 length: 15 residues. The V gene's germline CDR1 is DFQATT and CDR2 SNEGSKA (reference sequence). As DNA, the CDR3 is TGCAGTGCTAGAGATGGGACAGGGGGTGCAGAGACCCAGTACTTC. It is translated as CSARDGTGGAETQYF.

The chain has TRBV20-1 and TRBJ1-2; D unclear. CDR1 and CDR2 from the germline V gene are DFQATT and SNEGSKA (reference sequence). The germline V and J ends were trimmed by 1 base and 8 bases, with 14 bases remaining between them. The CDR3 covers 13 residues. This CDR3 reads CSARGVIGRGYTF. The CDR3 DNA reads as TGCAGTGCTAGAGGGGTCATCGGTAGGGGCTACACCTTC.

This clonotype showed up just a few times. The chain recombines TRBV5-1 with TRBJ1-6; TRBD1 agrees at 11 bases. V lost 0 bases, J lost 0 bases, and 8 bases stayed unmatched. There are 20 residues in the CDR3. Germline V gives CDR1 SGHRS, CDR2 YFSETQ. This CDR3 is CASSLARGQGAGSYNSPLHF. The CDR3 bases are TGCGCCAGCAGCTTGGCCAGAGGACAGGGGGCAGGCTCCTATAATTCACCCCTCCACTTT.

V gene TRBV27 combines with J gene TRBJ2-1; no definite D call. The germline V gene encodes CDR1 MNHEY and CDR2 SMNVEV (reference sequence). Trimming took 0 bases from V and 0 from J, leaving 9 bases between them. The CDR3 extends over 16 amino acids. CDR3 protein: CASSLSIGSSYNEQFF. CDR3 DNA sequence: TGTGCCAGCAGTTTATCGATAGGCAGCTCCTACAATGAGCAGTTCTTC.

This clonotype was recorded at least ten times. The chain is built from TRBV7-9 and TRBJ2-3, with D uncertain. Germline V gene data show CDR1 as SEHNR and CDR2 as FQNEAQ (reference sequence). The CDR3 is 16 residues long. With 5 bases removed from V and 1 base from J, the gap between germline ends came to 16 bases. The CDR3 protein is CASSLQLGQRTDTQYF. The CDR3 nucleotides are TGTGCCAGCAGCCTCCAGTTAGGCCAACGCACAGATACGCAGTATTTT.

This clonotype was seen once. The rearrangement joins TRBV12-3 or TRBV12-4 to TRBJ2-3; 8 bases agree with TRBD1. V trimming: 6 bases; J trimming: 11 bases; junction bases outside the gene matches: 7. The CDR3 has 12 amino acids. CDR3 amino acids: CASSPGQGMQYF. CDR3 bases: TGTGCCAGCAGCCCCGGACAGGGTATGCAGTATTTT.

This clonotype came up a few times. This chain joins TRBV5-1 and TRBJ2-7; maybe TRBD2 (6 bases). V was trimmed by 2 bases and J by 6 bases, leaving 9 bases between them. The germline CDR1 and CDR2 sequences are SGHRS and YFSETQ. The CDR3 is made up of 12 amino acids. The CDR3 sequence is CASSFPEGEQYF. CDR3 in DNA: TGCGCCAGCAGCTTCCCGGAGGGCGAGCAGTACTTC.